This record covers a single T cell receptor (beta chain). Its antigen is still unknown. Sequencing was performed with immunoSEQ multiplex PCR; in TCRdb, only in-frame clones are kept and a portion is missing. This table has some 250,000 clones, around 91% appearing once. This entry is derived from a study of cytomegalovirus exposure and HLA in healthy donors. Overall study context: The roughly 120 validation repertoires matched the roughly 650 first-cohort repertoires in platform, a later analysis reported. Study outcomes and limitations: Three CMV-associated chains proved CMV antigen-specific in vitro. Listed as cytomegalovirus-associated were 150 or so TCR beta chains. According to reports, the classifier identified cytomegalovirus status with high specificity and sensitivity.

Sequencing was performed on PBMCs. The TCR comes from a woman in her late teens or twenties in good health and CMV-seronegative.

Here the CDR3 DNA reads TGTGCCAGCAGCCCTAATCCGACGGACGCGGGGGAAAAACTGTTTTTT. Translating gives CASSPNPTDAGEKLFF. The genes are TRBV5-6 and TRBJ1-4; D not certain. CDR3 length: 16 residues. V was clipped by 4 bases and J by 8 bases, with 21 bases between them. CDR1 and CDR2 (germline): SGHDT, YYEEEE.